What follows are 24 T cell receptor beta chains derived from one specimen sequenced in a study of blood T cell repertoires in COVID-19. Using immunoSEQ multiplex PCR, the repertoire was profiled, and TCRdb retains in-frame clones only, with some absent. The sample has a few hundred thousand clones; almost 85% are singletons. Source material: peripheral blood. The receptor set was obtained from an older woman with COVID-19, enrolled during active disease.

The chain has TRBV9 and TRBJ1-2, with 10 nucleotides matching TRBD1. The germline CDR1 and CDR2 sequences are SGDLS and YYNGEE. The CDR3 contains 17 residues. With V trimmed by 5 bases and J by 9 bases, 19 bases remained unmatched. This chain's CDR3 is CASSPREMDRGGVSYTF. The CDR3 bases are TGTGCCAGCAGTCCAAGAGAAATGGACAGGGGGGGTGTCAGCTACACCTTC.

The chain has TRBV3-1 (or the pseudogene TRBV3-2) and TRBJ1-1; D unresolved. CDR3 length: 15 residues. V was trimmed by 2 bases and J by 1 base, leaving 11 bases between them. Germline loops: CDR1 LGHDT, CDR2 YNNKEL (reference sequence). The CDR3 DNA follows: TGTGCCAGCAGCCAACACCGAAACAGGAACACTGAAGCTTTCTTT. It yields the protein CASSQHRNRNTEAFF.

The chain has TRBV5-5 and TRBJ2-7; D is perhaps TRBD2 (6 bases). The germline V and J ends were trimmed by 3 bases and 4 bases, with 8 bases remaining between them. The CDR3 has 12 residues. Germline CDR1 and CDR2: SGHKS and YYEKEE (reference sequence). CDR3 sequence: CASSWEAYEQYF. In nucleotides, the CDR3 is TGTGCCAGCAGCTGGGAGGCATACGAGCAGTACTTC.

V gene TRBV6-2 or TRBV6-3 combines with J gene TRBJ1-2; D may be TRBD1 (6 bases). This CDR3 contains 14 residues. V was shortened by 2 bases and J by 7 bases, with 14 bases between the two germline ends. Germline V gene lookup returns CDR1 MNHEY and CDR2 SVGEGT. The CDR3 region is CASSYGQLIGGYTF. For the CDR3, the DNA is TGTGCCAGCAGTTACGGACAGTTAATAGGTGGCTACACCTTC.

The rearrangement uses TRBV18 and TRBJ1-6; weak D call: TRBD1 (5 bases). The CDR3 runs 16 residues. The germline V gene has CDR1 KGHSH and CDR2 LQKENI. V lost 2 bases, J lost 1 base, and 9 bases lay in between. As DNA, the CDR3 is TGTGCCAGCTCACCAATGGACACATCCTATAATTCACCCCTCCACTTT. It is translated as CASSPMDTSYNSPLHF.

The chain is built from TRBV11-2 and TRBJ2-1, with 15 bases matching TRBD2. V was pared by 6 bases and J by 1 base, with 1 base of the junction left unmatched. The CDR3 length is 16 residues. Per the germline V gene, CDR1 is SGHAT and CDR2 is FQNNGV. CDR3: CASRGLAGGSYNEQFF. The CDR3 region has the DNA TGTGCCAGCAGAGGACTAGCGGGAGGGTCCTACAATGAGCAGTTCTTC.

This rearrangement joins TRBV6-1 to TRBJ2-7; 7 bases are shared with TRBD1. CDR3 length equals 13 residues. J lost 0 bases, V lost 8 bases, and 4 bases had no gene match. The germline CDR1 and CDR2 sequences are MNHNS and SASEGT. CDR3 DNA sequence: TGTGCCAGCTCCGGGACAGTCTCCTACGAGCAGTACTTC. Its protein product is CASSGTVSYEQYF.

The CDR3 region is CASSPTLQGDTEAFF. In nucleotides, the CDR3 is TGTGCCAGCTCACCAACTTTACAGGGGGACACTGAAGCTTTCTTT. The chain carries TRBV18 and TRBJ1-1, with TRBD1 identical over 8 bases. The CDR3 spans 15 residues. Looked up from germline, CDR1 is KGHSH and CDR2 is LQKENI. The trim removed 2 bases at V and 3 bases at J, leaving 5 bases unmatched.

This chain joins TRBV19 and TRBJ2-3; D is possibly TRBD2 (6 bases). Trimming shortened V by 3 bases and J by 1 base, and 11 bases separated the two germline ends. Germline-derived CDR1 and CDR2 are LNHDA and SQIVND (reference sequence). The CDR3 consists of 15 residues. The CDR3 DNA reads TGTGCCAGTAGTATGGGGGGTGTCGGCACAGATACGCAGTATTTT. It encodes CASSMGGVGTDTQYF.

The chain combines TRBV5-1 with TRBJ1-4; D unclear. Trimming cost V 0 bases and J 1 base, with 7 bases left between them. The germline CDR1 and CDR2 sequences are SGHRS and YFSETQ. The length of the CDR3 is 15 residues. Here the CDR3 reads CASSLGHRTNEKLFF. Written as DNA, the CDR3 is TGCGCCAGCAGCTTGGGACACCGAACTAATGAAAAACTGTTTTTT.

The V call is TRBV5-1, the J call TRBJ1-3, with D hard to call. From germline, CDR1 is SGHRS and CDR2 YFSETQ. Deletions cut 2 bases from V and 0 bases from J, with 9 bases between. There are 15 residues in the CDR3. The CDR3 protein is CASSFGPSSGNTIYF. The CDR3 DNA sequence: TGCGCCAGCAGCTTCGGTCCAAGCTCTGGAAACACCATATATTTT.

This sequence joins TRBV4-3 and TRBJ1-2, with D tentatively TRBD1 (6 bases). Trimming pared 6 bases from V and 5 bases from J, leaving 16 bases between. The CDR3 loop spans 14 amino acids. Germline V gene data show CDR1 as LGHNA and CDR2 as YSLEER. This chain's CDR3 is CASSPGQLYYGYTF. DNA for the CDR3: TGCGCCAGCAGTCCAGGACAGCTTTATTATGGCTACACCTTC.

This rearrangement joins TRBV19 to TRBJ1-4, with 10 bases that match TRBD1. This CDR3 comprises 16 residues. Germline V CDR1 and CDR2: LNHDA, SQIVND (reference sequence). V was clipped by 4 bases and J by 4 bases; unmatched bases: 6. The CDR3 DNA is TGTGCCAGTAGTACCCGACAGGGGGCATATAATGAAAAACTGTTTTTT. It yields the protein CASSTRQGAYNEKLFF.

This clone was counted a single time. This chain joins TRBV27 and TRBJ2-1; TRBD2 matches at 9 bases. This CDR3 is built from 16 residues. The J segment lost 7 bases and the V segment lost 6 bases, leaving 13 bases of the junction unmatched. CDR1 is MNHEY, CDR2 SMNVEV, per germline (reference sequence). The CDR3 DNA is TGTGCCAGCAGGCTAAGCGCGGGGGGGCTCCCAAATGAGCAGTTCTTC. As protein: CASRLSAGGLPNEQFF.

The chain is built from TRBV11-3 and TRBJ2-7, with 7 bases identical to TRBD1. The CDR3 covers 16 residues. Germline assignment: CDR1 SGHNT and CDR2 YENEEA. J lost 6 bases, V lost 3 bases, and 14 bases had no gene match. The CDR3 region has the DNA TGTGCCAGCAGCTTCAACAGGGGAATTACCAGTGGCGAGCAGTACTTC. Translated: CASSFNRGITSGEQYF.

The chain employs TRBV6-5 and TRBJ1-6; maybe TRBD1 (6 bases). Germline V gives CDR1 MNHEY, CDR2 SVGAGI. The V gene lost 6 bases and the J gene lost 4 bases, with 10 bases spanning the gap. This CDR3 spans 14 amino acids. The CDR3 reads CASSRTEYNSPLHF. The CDR3 DNA sequence: TGTGCCAGCAGCCGGACAGAATATAATTCACCCCTCCACTTT.

The chain has TRBV19 and TRBJ1-6, with TRBD1 as a possible D gene (6 bases). The CDR3 runs to 17 residues. Germline CDR1 is LNHDA and CDR2 is SQIVND (reference sequence). The ends were cut back, 3 bases at V and 7 bases at J, with 19 bases in the middle. CDR3 sequence: CASSIFSSGQLNSPLHF. CDR3 DNA sequence: TGTGCCAGTAGTATTTTTTCTTCGGGACAACTAAATTCACCCCTCCACTTT.

The J gene is TRBJ2-1, the V gene TRBV6-5; no clear D gene. There are 14 residues in the CDR3. V was cut by 10 bases and J by 0 bases, with 13 bases left in between. Germline values: CDR1 MNHEY, CDR2 SVGAGI. The CDR3: CATSRLSSYNEQFF. For the CDR3, the DNA is TGTGCCACAAGCCGTTTAAGCTCCTACAATGAGCAGTTCTTC.

A single count supports this clone. The chain carries TRBV28 and TRBJ1-2; 7 bases are shared with TRBD1. Unmatched junction bases numbered 4, after V lost 3 bases and J lost 3 bases. CDR1 MDHEN and CDR2 SYDVKM come from the germline V gene. CDR3 size: 14 residues. Here the CDR3 DNA reads TGTGCCAGCAGTTTGGGCAGGGGGGACTATGGCTACACCTTC. It translates to CASSLGRGDYGYTF.

This clone was observed a single time. The V call is TRBV9, the J call TRBJ1-1; possible D gene TRBD1, 5 bases. The length of the CDR3 is 15 residues. Trimming left V 4 bases short and J 5 bases short, with 18 bases between. Germline CDR1 is SGDLS and CDR2 is YYNGEE. The CDR3: CASSRGMADLTEAFF. CDR3 DNA sequence: TGTGCCAGCAGCCGGGGGATGGCCGATTTAACTGAAGCTTTCTTT.

This clone was counted only a few times. This chain connects TRBV19 to TRBJ2-2, with TRBD1 matching 11 bases. There are 15 residues in the CDR3. Per germline, CDR1 LNHDA and CDR2 SQIVND (reference sequence). V shed 4 bases, J shed 7 bases, and the junction held 5 bases outside the gene matches. The CDR3 loop reads CASSRTGGEHGELFF. The DNA for the CDR3 is TGTGCCAGTAGTAGGACAGGGGGCGAGCACGGGGAGCTGTTTTTT.

This chain links TRBV6-4 with TRBJ1-5; the D gene is possibly TRBD1 (5 bases). The V and J ends lost 2 bases and 11 bases respectively, with 13 bases between them. The germline CDR1 and CDR2 sequences are MRHNA and SNTAGT. The length of the CDR3 is 13 residues. The CDR3 sequence is CASSDGPQGAQHF. CDR3 in DNA: TGTGCCAGCAGTGACGGCCCCCAAGGGGCCCAGCATTTT.

This clone was seen a few times. The chain uses TRBV5-4 and TRBJ2-7, with a weak D call TRBD1 (5 bases). The CDR3 is 14 residues long. Germline CDR1 SGHNT, CDR2 YYREEE (reference sequence). V shed 0 bases and J shed 4 bases, with 11 bases lying between them. Here the CDR3 reads CASSLGRGPYEQYF. CDR3 sequence (DNA): TGTGCCAGCAGCTTGGGTAGGGGTCCGTACGAGCAGTACTTC.

This rearrangement joins TRBV18 to TRBJ1-1, with 7 bases identical to TRBD1. Trimming at V came to 6 bases and at J to 8 bases, leaving 12 bases not matched to a gene. CDR3 length: 14 amino acids. In germline, CDR1 is KGHSH, CDR2 LQKENI. CDR3 amino acids: CASSPIQGLAEAFF. The CDR3 DNA reads TGTGCCAGCTCTCCAATACAGGGGCTTGCGGAAGCTTTCTTT.